The clone carrying this T cell receptor beta chain was counted a few times. Clinical histories supplied by participants themselves formed the basis of cohort assignment. This entry comes from a study of blood T cell repertoires in COVID-19. The germline CDR1 and CDR2 sequences are SGHRS and YFSETQ. The CDR3 consists of 17 residues. Trimming at V came to 4 bases and at J to 7 bases, leaving 14 bases not matched to a gene. TCRdb's copy holds only in-frame clones and misses some; the assay was immunoSEQ multiplex PCR. The sample carries around 230,000 clones, 86% recorded once. This TCR was sampled from a woman aged 40 to 50 with acute COVID-19. The material sequenced was PBMCs or T cells enriched from blood (not recorded which). V usage is TRBV5-1 and J usage is TRBJ2-1; TRBD2 matches at 10 bases. The CDR3: CASSPPGLAGAGNEQFF. Written as DNA, the CDR3 is TGCGCCAGCAGCCCCCCCGGCCTAGCGGGGGCGGGGAATGAGCAGTTCTTC.